The source of this T cell receptor (beta chain) is a study of T cells after yellow fever vaccination. One entry per CDR3 protein results from TCRdb running MiXCR on the 5' RACE reads. This table holds some 560,000 distinct CDR3 sequences, 19% found once. Germline V gene sequence: CDR1 ENHRY, CDR2 SYGVKD. The CDR3 consists of 15 residues. V shed 6 bases and J 7 bases; nucleotides not matched to a gene: 11. A few counts support this clonotype. Sequencing was performed on PBMCs, taken 15 days after the yellow fever booster vaccination. The receptor was isolated from a man aged 30 to 45 who received the YFV17D yellow fever vaccine. V is TRBV10-3 and J is TRBJ2-1; 8 nucleotides line up with TRBD1. The DNA of the CDR3 is TGTGCCATCAGCCCCACGGACAGGGTGGGAAATGAGCAGTTCTTC. Protein product: CAISPTDRVGNEQFF.